The 3 T cell receptor beta chains given below trace back to one sample, sequenced in a study of blood T cell repertoires in COVID-19. The method was immunoSEQ multiplex PCR; TCRdb's version includes in-frame clones alone and lacks a portion of them. This sample has approximately 200,000 clones; about 90% occur once, and the top ten carry more than 2%. Sequencing was done on a sample of PBMCs or T cells enriched from blood (not recorded which). These TCRs come from a young woman who had recovered from COVID-19.

The chain has TRBV29-1 and TRBJ1-5; tentative D call: TRBD1 (6 bases). Between the trimmed V and J ends, which lost 4 bases and 5 bases, there was a span of 9 bases. The CDR3 covers 12 residues. The V gene's germline CDR1 is SQVTM and CDR2 ANQGSEA. The CDR3 reads CSVAGDDQPQHF. The CDR3 DNA reads as TGCAGCGTTGCAGGGGATGATCAGCCCCAGCATTTT.

The V and J genes are TRBV9 and TRBJ2-1; 8 nucleotides line up with TRBD2. The V gene end was trimmed by 2 bases and the J gene end by 1 base; junction bases not matched to a gene: 2. This CDR3 is 15 amino acids long. CDR1 is SGDLS, CDR2 YYNGEE, per germline. The CDR3 bases are TGTGCCAGCAGCGTTAGCGGGACTTCCTACAATGAGCAGTTCTTC. It yields the protein CASSVSGTSYNEQFF.

This clone came up once. J is TRBJ1-2 and V is TRBV5-1, with D maybe TRBD1 (6 bases). The germline CDR1 and CDR2 sequences are SGHRS and YFSETQ. Trimming removed 3 bases from V and 2 bases from J, with 14 bases in between. This CDR3 spans 15 amino acids. CDR3 region: CASSWEGHENYGYTF. The CDR3 nucleotides are TGCGCCAGCAGCTGGGAGGGACACGAAAACTATGGCTACACCTTC. Based on the CDR3 plus reference TRBV5-1 and TRBJ1-2, the full variable domain is KAGVTQTPRYLIKTRGQQVTLSCSPISGHRSVSWYQQTPGQGLQFLFEYFSETQRNKGNFPGRFSGRQFSNSRSEMNVSTLELGDSALYLCASSWEGHENYGYTFGSGTRLTVV.